This T cell receptor beta chain was captured by sequencing in a study of beta chain features in type 1 diabetes. Across the whole study: The samples had 90 million to 130 million sorted cells examined in all.

The CDR3 extends over 14 amino acids. Germline lookup yields CDR1 MDHEN and CDR2 SYDVKM. Trimming left V 3 bases short and J 8 bases short, with 16 bases between. Worth noting for this clone: Its antigen is not identified.

Naive, central memory, regulatory and stem cell-like memory cells within the CD4+ compartment were sorted using CD45RO/CCR7/CD25/CD127/CD95/CD27. Expressed TCRB transcripts were sequenced, since all the RNA that had been isolated was reverse transcribed. Generated by immunoSEQ multiplex PCR, the TCRdb table keeps only in-frame clones and is missing some. The profile shows 50,000 to 65,000 clones, around 40% of them singletons. Study findings and constraints: Shorter templates might be favored by PCR, equally in patients and controls. Shortening of TCRB CDR3s, moderate but significant, appeared in all four CD4+ subsets of Type 1 diabetes patients.

J is TRBJ1-2 and V is TRBV28; unclear D gene. Material for sequencing was Tregs from blood. This receptor was identified in a man under 40 with type 1 diabetes. The CDR3 loop is CASSFAGMPKGYTF. The CDR3 DNA follows: TGTGCCAGCAGTTTTGCGGGGATGCCCAAAGGCTACACCTTC.